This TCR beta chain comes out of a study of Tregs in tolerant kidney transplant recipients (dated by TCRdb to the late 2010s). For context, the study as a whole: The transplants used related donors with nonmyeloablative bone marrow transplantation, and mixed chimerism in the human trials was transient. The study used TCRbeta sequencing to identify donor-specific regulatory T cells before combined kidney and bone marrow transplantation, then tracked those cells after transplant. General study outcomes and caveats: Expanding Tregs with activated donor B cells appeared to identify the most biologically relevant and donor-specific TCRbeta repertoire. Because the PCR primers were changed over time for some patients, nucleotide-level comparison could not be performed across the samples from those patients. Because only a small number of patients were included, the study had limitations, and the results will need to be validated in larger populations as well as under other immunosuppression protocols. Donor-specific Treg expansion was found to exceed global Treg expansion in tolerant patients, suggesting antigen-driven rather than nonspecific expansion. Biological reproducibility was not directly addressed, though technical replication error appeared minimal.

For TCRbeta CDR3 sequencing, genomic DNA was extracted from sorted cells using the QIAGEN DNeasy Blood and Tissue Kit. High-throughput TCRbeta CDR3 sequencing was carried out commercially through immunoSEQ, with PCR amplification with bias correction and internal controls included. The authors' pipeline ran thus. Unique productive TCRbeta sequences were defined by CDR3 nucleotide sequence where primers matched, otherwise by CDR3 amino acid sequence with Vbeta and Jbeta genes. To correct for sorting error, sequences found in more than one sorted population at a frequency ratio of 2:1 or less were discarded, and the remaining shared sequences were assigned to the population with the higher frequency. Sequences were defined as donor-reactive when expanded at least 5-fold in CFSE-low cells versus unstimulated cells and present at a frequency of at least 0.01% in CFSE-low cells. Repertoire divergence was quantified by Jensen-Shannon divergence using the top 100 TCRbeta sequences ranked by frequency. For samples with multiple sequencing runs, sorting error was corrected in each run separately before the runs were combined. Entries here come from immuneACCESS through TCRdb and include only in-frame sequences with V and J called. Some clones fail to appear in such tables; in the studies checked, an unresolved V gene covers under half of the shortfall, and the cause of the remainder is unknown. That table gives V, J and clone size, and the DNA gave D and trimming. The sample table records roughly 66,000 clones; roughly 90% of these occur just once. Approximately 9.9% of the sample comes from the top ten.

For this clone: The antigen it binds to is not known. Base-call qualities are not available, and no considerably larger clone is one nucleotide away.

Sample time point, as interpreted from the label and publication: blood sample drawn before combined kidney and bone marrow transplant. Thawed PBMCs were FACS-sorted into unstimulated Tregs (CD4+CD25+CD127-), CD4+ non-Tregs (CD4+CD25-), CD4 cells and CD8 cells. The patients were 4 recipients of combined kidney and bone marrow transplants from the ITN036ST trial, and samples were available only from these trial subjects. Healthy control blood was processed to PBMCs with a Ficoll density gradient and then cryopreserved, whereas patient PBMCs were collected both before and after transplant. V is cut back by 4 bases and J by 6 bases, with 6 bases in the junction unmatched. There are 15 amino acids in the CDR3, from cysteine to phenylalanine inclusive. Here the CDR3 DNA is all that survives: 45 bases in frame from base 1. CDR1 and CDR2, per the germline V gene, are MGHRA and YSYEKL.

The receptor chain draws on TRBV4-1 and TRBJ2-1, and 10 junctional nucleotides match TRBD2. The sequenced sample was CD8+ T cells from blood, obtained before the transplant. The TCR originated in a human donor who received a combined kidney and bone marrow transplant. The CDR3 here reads CASSLRTSGLNEQFF. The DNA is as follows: TGCGCCAGCAGCCTTCGGACTAGCGGCCTCAATGAGCAGTTCTTC.